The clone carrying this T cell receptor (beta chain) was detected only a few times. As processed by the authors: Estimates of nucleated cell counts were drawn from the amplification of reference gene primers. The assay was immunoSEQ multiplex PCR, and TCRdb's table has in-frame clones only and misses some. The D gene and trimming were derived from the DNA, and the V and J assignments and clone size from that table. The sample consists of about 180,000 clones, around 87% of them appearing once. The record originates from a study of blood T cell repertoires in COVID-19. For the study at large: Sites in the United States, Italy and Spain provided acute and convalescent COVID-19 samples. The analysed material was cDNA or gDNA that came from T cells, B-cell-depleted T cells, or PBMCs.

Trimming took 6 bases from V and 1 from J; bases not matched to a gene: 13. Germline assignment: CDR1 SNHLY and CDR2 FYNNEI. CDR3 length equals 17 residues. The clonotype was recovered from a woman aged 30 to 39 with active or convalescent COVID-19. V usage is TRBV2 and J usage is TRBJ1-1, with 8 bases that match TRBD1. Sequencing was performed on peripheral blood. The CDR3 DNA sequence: TGTGCCAGCAGCTCGCTCGGACAGGGTGTAGGGAACACTGAAGCTTTCTTT. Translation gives CASSSLGQGVGNTEAFF.